Ten or more counts support the clone carrying this T cell receptor beta chain. The antigen is not known. Each CDR3 protein is one row after TCRdb ran MiXCR on the 5' RACE reads. The sample includes 100,000 or so distinct CDR3 sequences, 5.9% of them seen just once. This CDR3 is built from 14 residues. Trimming shortened V by 5 bases and J by 6 bases, and 15 bases separated the two germline ends. Germline-derived CDR1 and CDR2 are SGHRS and YFSETQ. The sample belongs to a study of identical twins. General observations from the study: In cord blood, abundant beta clonotypes had fewer insertions; memory showed no trend.

The genes are TRBV5-1 and TRBJ2-1, with D perhaps matching TRBD2 (6 bases). The sample comprised memory T cells sorted from blood. This receptor was identified in a woman in her forties or fifties in good health. DNA of the CDR3: TGCGCCAGCAGGACTAGAACCTTGGGCAATGAGCAGTTCTTC. Amino acids: CASRTRTLGNEQFF.